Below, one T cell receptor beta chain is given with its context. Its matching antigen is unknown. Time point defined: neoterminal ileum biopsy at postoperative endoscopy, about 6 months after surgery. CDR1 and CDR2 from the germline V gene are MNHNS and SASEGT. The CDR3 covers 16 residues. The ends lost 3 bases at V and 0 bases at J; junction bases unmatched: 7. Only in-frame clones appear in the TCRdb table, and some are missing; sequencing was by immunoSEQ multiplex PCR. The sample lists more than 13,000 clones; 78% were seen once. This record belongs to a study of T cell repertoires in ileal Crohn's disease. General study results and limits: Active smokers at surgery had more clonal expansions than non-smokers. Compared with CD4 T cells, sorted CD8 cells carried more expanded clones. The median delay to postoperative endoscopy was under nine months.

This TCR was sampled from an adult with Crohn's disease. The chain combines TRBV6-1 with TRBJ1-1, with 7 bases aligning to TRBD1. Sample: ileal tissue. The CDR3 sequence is CASSDGGTALNTEAFF. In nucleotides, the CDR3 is TGTGCCAGCAGTGATGGCGGGACAGCGTTGAACACTGAAGCTTTCTTT.